This T cell receptor (beta chain) was sequenced during a study of identical twins. Overall study results and limits: One should note that invariant MAIT and iNKT cells could partly confound zero-insertion analyses. For cord blood, abundant beta clonotypes had fewer insertions, unlike memory repertoires, which showed none.

The sample holds a few counts of this clonotype. What it binds is not known. Template switching added a universal primer site; cDNA carried unique molecular identifiers. TCRdb itself ran the 5' RACE reads through MiXCR, one entry per CDR3 protein. The sample lists some 560,000 distinct CDR3 sequences; nearly 10% were seen once. This CDR3 has 14 residues. CDR1 is SGDLS, CDR2 YYNGEE, per germline. Trimming shortened V by 0 bases and J by 3 bases, and 9 bases separated the two germline ends. These same data were also listed under a study on yellow fever vaccine responses in identical twins.

The V gene is TRBV9, the J gene TRBJ2-5; D tentatively fits TRBD1 or TRBD2 (5 bases each). This TCR derives from a woman aged 18-30 years in good health. Sequencing input: PBMCs. This CDR3 reads CASSVGDGKETQYF. The CDR3 DNA sequence: TGTGCCAGCAGCGTAGGGGACGGGAAAGAGACCCAGTACTTC.